This T cell receptor (beta chain) was documented in a study of OX40 agonist ivuxolimab in advanced cancers. Overall study context: Given to patients was ivuxolimab, an agonistic anti-OX40 (CD134) antibody. Participants, approximately 83% male, averaged 60 years of age, ranging from about 23 to 80. Regarding the study as a whole: There were also nonresponders showing low normalized T-cell clonal expansion.

Comments on this clone: Its matching antigen is unknown.

Profiling relied on immunoSEQ multiplex PCR, and the TCRdb table lists in-frame clones only, not all of them. The table has under 70,000 clones, 70% to 90% seen once. This clonotype was obtained from an adult with an advanced solid tumor such as melanoma, head and neck, liver or kidney cancer. The material sequenced was CD4+ or CD8+ T cells sorted from blood, taken in a trial of the OX40 agonist ivuxolimab.

Here the CDR3 DNA reads TGTGCCAGCAGTTTTGGGGGAGTCTATGGCTACACCTTC. It encodes CASSFGGVYGYTF. V usage is TRBV28 and J usage is TRBJ1-2; TRBD1 might be the D (5 bases). Trimming pared 3 bases from V and 4 bases from J, leaving 9 bases between. Germline CDR1 and CDR2: MDHEN and SYDVKM. This CDR3 has 13 residues.